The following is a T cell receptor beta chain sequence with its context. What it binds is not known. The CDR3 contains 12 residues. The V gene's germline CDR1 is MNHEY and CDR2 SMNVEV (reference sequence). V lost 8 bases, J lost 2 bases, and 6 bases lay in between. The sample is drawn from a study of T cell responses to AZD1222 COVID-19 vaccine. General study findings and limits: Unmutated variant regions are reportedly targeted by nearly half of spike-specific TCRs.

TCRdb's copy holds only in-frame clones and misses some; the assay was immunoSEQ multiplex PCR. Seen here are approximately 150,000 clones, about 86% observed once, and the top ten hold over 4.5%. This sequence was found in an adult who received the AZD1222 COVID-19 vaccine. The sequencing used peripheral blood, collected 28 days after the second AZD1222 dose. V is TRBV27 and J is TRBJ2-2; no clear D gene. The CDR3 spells CASGYNTGELFF. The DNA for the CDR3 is TGTGCCAGCGGTTACAACACCGGGGAGCTGTTTTTT.